The source of this T cell receptor (beta chain) is a study of cytomegalovirus exposure and HLA in healthy donors. As for the study in general: Earlier results showed roughly 120 million unique TCR beta sequences derived from about 179 million T cells.

The CDR3 spans 16 residues. Per germline, CDR1 SGHRS and CDR2 YFSETQ. Trimming cost V 4 bases and J 3 bases; bases outside gene matches: 9. The PCR contained 60 Vbeta and 13 Jbeta primers. Only in-frame clones appear in the TCRdb table, and some are missing; sequencing was by immunoSEQ multiplex PCR. Counted here are 180,000 or so clones, approximately 79% occurring once; the ten biggest clones make up roughly an eighth. The chain couples TRBV5-1 to TRBJ2-2; 7 bases fit TRBD1. This receptor was identified in a man aged 45-65 years in good health and CMV-seropositive. The sample consisted of PBMCs. CDR3 region: CASSPRTGRDTGELFF. The CDR3 DNA follows: TGCGCCAGCAGCCCTAGGACAGGACGGGACACCGGGGAGCTGTTTTTT.